These 30 T cell receptor beta chains came from one sample sequenced in a study of T cells after yellow fever vaccination. MiXCR was run by TCRdb on the 5' RACE reads, yielding one entry per CDR3 protein. The repertoire holds 310,000 or so distinct CDR3 sequences, with about 6.9% as singletons. The sample in question was PBMCs, obtained approximately 47 days after the first yellow fever vaccination. All receptors derive from a man aged 18 to 30 who received the YFV17D yellow fever vaccine.

This clonotype was seen many times. An end of the junction differs from the germline gene, which may be a read error. The chain uses TRBV5-1 and TRBJ2-5; 7 positions match TRBD2. Germline CDR1 is SGHRS and CDR2 is YFSETQ. This CDR3 has 13 amino acids. CDR3 DNA: TGTGCCAGCAGCTTGGGAGGGGAAGAGACCCAGTACTTC. Its protein is CASSLGGEETQYF.

The chain recombines TRBV5-6 with TRBJ2-1; no definite D call. The CDR3 is made up of 11 amino acids. Trimming left V 0 bases short and J 10 bases short, with 5 bases between. Germline V gene lookup returns CDR1 SGHDT and CDR2 YYEEEE. This CDR3 reads CASSLVQEQFF. CDR3 in DNA: TGTGCCAGCAGCTTGGTCCAGGAGCAGTTCTTC. Full variable domain (outside the CDR3, taken from reference TRBV5-6 and TRBJ2-1): DAGVTQSPTHLIKTRGQQVTLRCSPKSGHDTVSWYQQALGQGPQFIFQYYEEEERQRGNFPDRFSGHQFPNYSSELNVNALLLGDSALYLCASSLVQEQFFGPGTRLTVL.

The chain carries TRBV6-5 and TRBJ1-1; perhaps TRBD1 as D (5 bases). This CDR3 spans 14 amino acids. V lost 6 bases and J lost 6, with 17 bases in between. CDR1 is MNHEY, CDR2 SVGAGI, per germline. The CDR3 sequence: CASSYSPGDAEAFF. The CDR3 region has the DNA TGTGCCAGCAGCTATTCCCCGGGGGACGCTGAAGCTTTCTTT.

The chain is built from TRBV11-2 and TRBJ2-7; possible D gene TRBD2, 5 bases. This CDR3 is 14 amino acids long. V shed 4 bases and J shed 6 bases, with 16 bases lying between them. Germline CDR1 and CDR2: SGHAT and FQNNGV. CDR3 nucleotide sequence: TGTGCCAGCAGCTCTTATCTAGCTGCGACCGAGCAGTACTTC. This encodes CASSSYLAATEQYF. The full variable domain, in which reference TRBV11-2 and TRBJ2-7 provide the parts outside the CDR3, is EAGVAQSPRYKIIEKRQSVAFWCNPISGHATLYWYQQILGQGPKLLIQFQNNGVVDDSQLPKDRFSAERLKGVDSTLKIQPAKLEDSAVYLCASSSYLAATEQYFGPGTRLTVT.

This clonotype was seen a handful of times. The chain employs TRBV7-7 and TRBJ2-2; D possibly matches TRBD1 or TRBD2 (5 bases each). The CDR3 consists of 16 residues. V was shortened by 7 bases and J by 1 base, with 16 bases between the two germline ends. Germline CDR1 SSHAT, CDR2 FNYEAQ (reference sequence). The CDR3 spells CASTLGVGENTGELFF. The CDR3 coding sequence is TGTGCCAGCACCCTTGGGGTGGGGGAGAACACCGGGGAGCTGTTTTTT.

This clonotype was counted a few times. J is TRBJ2-6 and V is TRBV28; no definite D call. The CDR3 consists of 20 residues. Looked up from germline, CDR1 is MDHEN and CDR2 is SYDVKM. The ends were cut back, 5 bases at V and 0 bases at J, with 23 bases in the middle. CDR3 sequence (DNA): TGTGCCAGCAGTCCCTCGGGCAGTTTCATAGCCTTCTCTGGGGCCAACGTCCTGACTTTC. It is translated as CASSPSGSFIAFSGANVLTF.

The chain is built from TRBV10-3 and TRBJ2-7, with D uncertain. CDR1 is ENHRY and CDR2 is SYGVKD in the germline V gene. Trimming removed 5 bases from V and 7 bases from J, with 12 bases in between. This CDR3 is 12 amino acids long. The CDR3 loop reads CAISPPSPEQYF. The CDR3 region has the DNA TGTGCCATCAGTCCGCCCTCCCCAGAGCAGTACTTC.

This clonotype was observed a handful of times. V and J are TRBV12-3 or TRBV12-4 and TRBJ1-3, with no clear D. The V end was cut by 4 bases, the J end by 0 bases, with 7 bases between. The CDR3 sequence is 14 residues long. CDR3 sequence (DNA): TGTGCCAGCAGTTCGGGCCACTCTGGAAACACCATATATTTT. It is translated as CASSSGHSGNTIYF.

This clonotype showed up just a few times. The chain links TRBV4-1 to TRBJ2-3, with TRBD2 identical over 8 bases. The CDR3 runs 18 residues. Germline trimming cut 0 bases from V and 1 base from J; bases unmatched to any gene: 9. Germline V CDR1 and CDR2: MGHRA, YSYEKL. CDR3 amino acids: CASSQEDNRGGRTDTQYF. CDR3 in DNA: TGCGCCAGCAGCCAAGAGGACAATCGGGGGGGCCGCACAGATACGCAGTATTTT.

CDR3 nucleotide sequence: TGTGCCAGCAGCTCCTTATTCCCCGGGGAGCTGTTTTTT. Translated: CASSSLFPGELFF. V usage is TRBV13 and J usage is TRBJ2-2; unclear D gene. The CDR3 runs 13 residues. The germline V and J ends were trimmed by 4 bases and 6 bases, with 9 bases remaining between them. Germline V gene lookup returns CDR1 PRHDT and CDR2 FYEKMQ (reference sequence).

The chain carries TRBV30 and TRBJ1-2; D unresolved. The CDR3 consists of 12 residues. Germline loops: CDR1 GTSNPN, CDR2 SVGIG (reference sequence). The CDR3 spells CASGSQIMFHTF. The CDR3 DNA is TGTGCGTCGGGGAGCCAGATAATGTTTCACACCTTC.

This rearrangement joins TRBV19 to TRBJ2-3; 7 bases map to TRBD1. The CDR3 covers 15 residues. V shed 7 bases, J shed 2 bases, and the junction held 9 bases outside the gene matches. CDR1 is LNHDA, CDR2 SQIVND, per germline (reference sequence). The CDR3 here is CASNPRQGSTDTQYF. Here the CDR3 DNA reads TGTGCCAGTAATCCTAGACAGGGATCCACAGATACGCAGTATTTT.

The chain carries TRBV18 and TRBJ1-2; D remains ambiguous. The CDR3 is 15 amino acids. V gave up 1 base and J gave up 2 bases, with 11 bases separating them. The germline gives CDR1 KGHSH, CDR2 LQKENI. The CDR3 DNA sequence: TGTGCCAGCTCACCACTCGAGGGTGGAAACTATGGCTACACCTTC. Translation: CASSPLEGGNYGYTF. The whole variable domain, remainder taken from reference TRBV18 and TRBJ1-2, is NAGVMQNPRHLVRRRGQEARLRCSPMKGHSHVYWYRQLPEEGLKFMVYLQKENIIDESGMPKERFSAEFPKEGPSILRIQQVVRGDSAAYFCASSPLEGGNYGYTFGSGTRLTVV.

This chain links TRBV20-1 with TRBJ2-7; 11 bases map to TRBD1. CDR1 and CDR2 from the germline V gene are DFQATT and SNEGSKA (reference sequence). V shed 8 bases and J 1 base; nucleotides not matched to a gene: 7. The CDR3 is made up of 14 amino acids. The CDR3 coding sequence is TGCAGTTCTACCGGGACAGGGGGTTCCTACGAGCAGTACGTC. Translated: CSSTGTGGSYEQYV.

V is TRBV5-1 and J is TRBJ2-1; D is possibly TRBD2 (5 bases). V dropped 3 bases and J dropped 0 bases, with 10 bases sitting between them. The CDR3 consists of 15 residues. Germline values: CDR1 SGHRS, CDR2 YFSETQ. DNA for the CDR3: TGCGCCAGCAGCTCACTAGGGTACTCCTACAATGAGCAGTTCTTC. Residues: CASSSLGYSYNEQFF.

This clonotype was seen a few times. In nucleotides, the CDR3 is TGCGCCAGCAGCTTGACCCACTCCCGAAAGGGCGGAGCTTTCTTT. Protein sequence: CASSLTHSRKGGAFF. The chain has TRBV5-1 and TRBJ1-1; D not resolved. The CDR3 loop spans 15 amino acids. V lost 1 base to trimming and J lost 10 bases, with 20 bases between them. Looked up from germline, CDR1 is SGHRS and CDR2 is YFSETQ.

The chain couples TRBV24-1 to TRBJ2-5, with D unclear. Trimming removed 4 bases from V and 10 bases from J, with 18 bases in between. The CDR3 length is 14 residues. Germline CDR1 KGHDR, CDR2 SFDVKD. The CDR3 DNA follows: TGTGCCACCAGTGACCCCTCCTTAGGGCGCGGCCAGTACTTC. This gives the protein CATSDPSLGRGQYF.

This clonotype was counted a few times. The chain has TRBV5-4 and TRBJ2-3; D not resolved. V gave up 3 bases and J gave up 4 bases, with 9 bases separating them. Germline V gene sequence: CDR1 SGHNT, CDR2 YYREEE (reference sequence). The CDR3 runs 13 residues. CDR3 protein: CASSSIGADTQYF. DNA of the CDR3: TGTGCCAGCAGCTCAATTGGGGCAGATACGCAGTATTTT.

J is TRBJ1-6 and V is TRBV18; D call uncertain. The CDR3 extends over 13 amino acids. CDR1 and CDR2 (germline): KGHSH, LQKENI. V lost 1 base and J 13 bases, leaving 11 bases between the germline ends. For the CDR3, the DNA is TGTGCCAGCTCACCACAGGGTGTTAGCCCCCTCCACTTT. The encoded protein is CASSPQGVSPLHF. The full variable domain, in which reference TRBV18 and TRBJ1-6 provide the parts outside the CDR3, is NAGVMQNPRHLVRRRGQEARLRCSPMKGHSHVYWYRQLPEEGLKFMVYLQKENIIDESGMPKERFSAEFPKEGPSILRIQQVVRGDSAAYFCASSPQGVSPLHFGNGTRLTVT.

This clonotype appeared a few times. The gene calls are TRBV7-7 and TRBJ2-5; D remains unclear. Per the germline V gene, CDR1 is SSHAT and CDR2 is FNYEAQ (reference sequence). The ends were cut back, 4 bases at V and 0 bases at J, with 6 bases in the middle. The length of the CDR3 is 13 residues. The CDR3 region has the DNA TGTGCCAGCAGCTCCGTCAACCAAGAGACCCAGTACTTC. The encoded protein is CASSSVNQETQYF.

This clonotype appeared a few times. The chain is built from TRBV7-3 and TRBJ2-1, with 9 bases matching TRBD2. Germline CDR1 is SGHTA and CDR2 is FQGTGA. J gave up 8 bases and V 2 bases, and 10 bases lay outside the gene matches. This CDR3 comprises 16 residues. This chain's CDR3 is CASSLLAGFGGHEQFF. The CDR3 DNA sequence: TGTGCCAGCAGCTTACTAGCGGGGTTTGGGGGCCATGAGCAGTTCTTC.

This chain links TRBV7-9 with TRBJ2-3, with 12 bases fitting TRBD2. Germline V CDR1 and CDR2: SEHNR, FQNEAQ (reference sequence). Trimming at V came to 4 bases and at J to 5 bases, leaving 4 bases not matched to a gene. The CDR3 spans 15 residues. CDR3 DNA sequence: TGTGCCAGCAGCTCTAGCGGGGGGGCCGGAGATACGCAGTATTTT. It translates to CASSSSGGAGDTQYF.

Regarding this clonotype: Since a much larger clone is just one base distant, this may be a read error. The rearrangement uses TRBV18 and TRBJ2-3; D gene unclear. CDR3 length: 14 amino acids. Germline values: CDR1 KGHSH, CDR2 LQKENI. Between the trimmed V and J ends, which lost 3 bases and 6 bases, there was a span of 13 bases. The CDR3 reads CASSPGLLPDTQYF. As DNA, the CDR3 is TGTGCCAGCTCACCGGGTCTTTTACCGGATACGCAGTATTTT.

This clonotype was found many times. The CDR3 DNA follows: TGTGCCAGCAGCCAAGACAGTCCCCATGGCTACACCTTC. It encodes CASSQDSPHGYTF. This chain uses TRBV3-1 with TRBJ1-2; D is undetermined. Per the germline V gene, CDR1 is LGHDT and CDR2 is YNNKEL (reference sequence). The CDR3 extends over 13 amino acids. V lost 0 bases and J 6 bases, leaving 8 bases between the germline ends.

This clonotype was detected a few times. The chain uses TRBV6-1 and TRBJ2-3; D assignment may be TRBD1 or TRBD2 (5 bases each). Trimming stripped 4 bases from V and 1 base from J, with 15 bases between. This CDR3 is built from 16 residues. Germline values: CDR1 MNHNS, CDR2 SASEGT. CDR3 nucleotides: TGTGCCAGCAGTGTGGTAGGGGCGCGGGGCACAGATACGCAGTATTTT. It specifies CASSVVGARGTDTQYF.

Many counts were recorded for this clonotype. The CDR3 sequence: CASSMRTGAETQYF. CDR3 sequence (DNA): TGCGCCAGCAGCATGAGGACAGGGGCGGAGACCCAGTACTTC. The rearrangement links TRBV5-1 to TRBJ2-5; TRBD1 aligns across 9 bases. Looked up from germline, CDR1 is SGHRS and CDR2 is YFSETQ. The CDR3 is 14 residues long. V was clipped by 4 bases and J by 5 bases; unmatched bases: 6.

This sequence joins TRBV4-3 and TRBJ2-1, with 8 bases fitting TRBD2. Trimming removed 0 bases from V and 8 bases from J; junction bases left unmatched: 3. There are 14 residues in the CDR3. Germline V gene data show CDR1 as LGHNA and CDR2 as YSLEER. The CDR3 sequence is CASSQEAGDYEQFF. Here the CDR3 DNA reads TGCGCCAGCAGCCAAGAAGCGGGAGACTATGAGCAGTTCTTC.

This clonotype showed up many times. This chain connects TRBV20-1 to TRBJ2-7; TRBD1 aligns across 9 bases. CDR1 is DFQATT and CDR2 is SNEGSKA in the germline V gene (reference sequence). CDR3 size: 13 residues. The V segment lost 6 bases and the J segment 3 bases; nucleotides outside the gene matches: 6. The CDR3 is CSAPGTGIYEQYV. CDR3 coding DNA: TGCAGTGCGCCCGGGACAGGGATCTACGAGCAGTACGTC.

This clonotype has only a few counts. V and J are TRBV6-4 and TRBJ2-1; maybe TRBD2 (5 bases). Germline CDR1 is MRHNA and CDR2 is SNTAGT. Trimming stripped 4 bases from V and 5 bases from J, with 9 bases between. The CDR3 loop spans 13 amino acids. As DNA, the CDR3 is TGTGCCAGCAGTGTGGACTCTAACAATGAGCAGTTCTTC. Translating it yields CASSVDSNNEQFF.

This clonotype was counted a few times. The V gene is TRBV12-3 or TRBV12-4, the J gene TRBJ2-5, with D maybe TRBD2 (5 bases). CDR3 length equals 15 residues. The V gene lost 6 bases and the J gene lost 1 base, with 15 bases spanning the gap. The CDR3 bases are TGTGCCAGCAGGTCCAGGCGGACTGTCCAAGAGACCCAGTACTTC. It codes for CASRSRRTVQETQYF.